The 30 T cell receptor beta chains below were found in one sample sequenced in a study of blood T cell repertoires in COVID-19. Assay used: immunoSEQ multiplex PCR; TCRdb lists only in-frame clones, some missing. The repertoire holds approximately 150,000 clones, 79% seen once, with about 8.7% in the top ten. Sequencing was done on a sample of peripheral blood. These receptors came from a man aged 45 to 65 with active or convalescent COVID-19.

CDR3 protein: CASSEPGGYGYTF. For the CDR3, the DNA is TGTGCCAGCAGCGAACCGGGAGGCTATGGCTACACCTTC. The chain carries TRBV2 and TRBJ1-2; D is ambiguous. This CDR3 region has 13 residues. V lost 6 bases, J lost 4 bases, and 12 bases lay in between. The germline V gene has CDR1 SNHLY and CDR2 FYNNEI.

This sequence joins TRBV28 and TRBJ2-1, with 10 positions matching TRBD1. The CDR3 spans 14 residues. In germline, CDR1 is MDHEN, CDR2 SYDVKM. V was pared by 4 bases and J by 8 bases, with 5 bases of the junction left unmatched. CDR3 DNA: TGTGCCAGCAGTTCGACAGGGGGCGCTGATGAGCAGTTCTTC. It translates to CASSSTGGADEQFF.

The chain has TRBV11-2 and TRBJ2-3, with 7 bases matching TRBD2. This CDR3 has 15 residues. Germline-derived CDR1 and CDR2 are SGHAT and FQNNGV. V gave up 2 bases and J gave up 2 bases; unmatched junction bases: 4. The CDR3 is CASSLNGGFTDTQYF. DNA of the CDR3: TGTGCCAGCAGCTTAAACGGGGGGTTCACAGATACGCAGTATTTT.

The chain uses TRBV6-5 and TRBJ2-5; TRBD2 might be the D (5 bases). Germline V gene sequence: CDR1 MNHEY, CDR2 SVGAGI. This CDR3 comprises 13 residues. The ends were cut back, 5 bases at V and 3 bases at J, with 10 bases in the middle. This CDR3 is CASSRPEEETQYF. For the CDR3, the DNA is TGTGCCAGCAGTAGGCCGGAGGAAGAGACCCAGTACTTC.

V is TRBV28 and J is TRBJ2-7, with 7 bases fitting TRBD1. Losses at the gene ends were 5 bases for V and 2 bases for J; bases not matched to a gene: 6. Germline values: CDR1 MDHEN, CDR2 SYDVKM. The CDR3 is made up of 14 amino acids. The CDR3 sequence: CASSHDRDPYEQYF. CDR3 nucleotides: TGTGCCAGCAGTCATGACAGGGACCCCTACGAGCAGTACTTC.

This chain links TRBV27 with TRBJ2-7, with TRBD2 as a possible D gene (6 bases). Germline-derived CDR1 and CDR2 are MNHEY and SMNVEV (reference sequence). V lost 3 bases and J lost 3, with 15 bases in between. CDR3 length equals 15 residues. CDR3 bases: TGTGCCAGCAGTTTTGCCCTGGGTAGCGGCTACGAGCAGTACTTC. Its protein product is CASSFALGSGYEQYF.

The chain joins TRBV28 to TRBJ2-7; D gene uncertain. Trimming took off 4 bases at V and 0 bases at J, with 4 bases between the two ends. The CDR3 has 12 amino acids. Germline assignment: CDR1 MDHEN and CDR2 SYDVKM. The CDR3 region is CASSWSSYEQYF. In nucleotides, the CDR3 is TGTGCCAGCAGTTGGAGCTCCTACGAGCAGTACTTC.

The chain carries TRBV28 and TRBJ1-4; tentative D call: TRBD1 (5 bases). There are 14 residues in the CDR3. V was clipped by 11 bases and J by 0 bases, with 13 bases between them. Germline V gene lookup returns CDR1 MDHEN and CDR2 SYDVKM. Here the CDR3 reads CAGGSDATNEKLFF. For the CDR3, the DNA is TGTGCCGGGGGGAGCGACGCAACTAATGAAAAACTGTTTTTT. Full variable domain (rest looked up from reference TRBV28 and TRBJ1-4): DVKVTQSSRYLVKRTGEKVFLECVQDMDHENMFWYRQDPGLGLRLIYFSYDVKMKEKGDIPEGYSVSREKKERFSLILESASTNQTSMYLCAGGSDATNEKLFFGSGTQLSVL.

This sequence joins TRBV27 and TRBJ2-7; 8 bases match TRBD1. The V gene end was trimmed by 3 bases and the J gene end by 5 bases; junction bases not matched to a gene: 9. Germline V gives CDR1 MNHEY, CDR2 SMNVEV (reference sequence). CDR3 length: 15 residues. This CDR3 is CASSLLDRVGHEQYF. In DNA form, the CDR3 reads TGTGCCAGCAGTTTGTTGGACAGGGTAGGGCACGAGCAGTACTTC.

This chain connects TRBV5-4 to TRBJ2-3; TRBD1 is a possible D gene (6 bases). The CDR3 contains 15 residues. V was shortened by 0 bases and J by 6 bases, with 14 bases between the two germline ends. The germline gives CDR1 SGHNT, CDR2 YYREEE (reference sequence). CDR3 DNA sequence: TGTGCCAGCAGCTTGGAGGCAGGGGCTGCGGATACGCAGTATTTT. Protein product: CASSLEAGAADTQYF.

The J gene is TRBJ2-3, the V gene TRBV7-9; 9 bases align to TRBD2. Germline V lookup: CDR1 SEHNR, CDR2 FQNEAQ (reference sequence). The length of the CDR3 is 15 residues. The V and J ends lost 2 bases and 4 bases, in that order; junction bases with no gene match: 4. The CDR3 DNA reads TGTGCCAGCAGCTTACCCGCTAGCGGGGCAGATACGCAGTATTTT. As protein: CASSLPASGADTQYF.

Of note for this clone: Other DNA sequences in the sample encode the same CDR3. The rearrangement uses TRBV9 and TRBJ1-2, with D hard to call. The CDR3 sequence is 14 residues long. V lost 4 bases and J lost 2, with 12 bases in between. Germline CDR1 and CDR2: SGDLS and YYNGEE. The CDR3 loop reads CASSPPGVNYGYTF. CDR3 sequence (DNA): TGTGCCAGCAGCCCCCCGGGAGTAAACTATGGCTACACCTTC. Full variable domain (remainder filled in from reference TRBV9 and TRBJ1-2): DSGVTQTPKHLITATGQRVTLRCSPRSGDLSVYWYQQSLDQGLQFLIQYYNGEERAKGNILERFSAQQFPDLHSELNLSSLELGDSALYFCASSPPGVNYGYTFGSGTRLTVV.

V gene TRBV2 combines with J gene TRBJ2-2; TRBD2 might be the D (5 bases). The V and J ends lost 8 bases and 1 base respectively, with 14 bases between them. This CDR3 has 15 residues. Germline V gene data show CDR1 as SNHLY and CDR2 as FYNNEI. The CDR3 reads CASSQEGWNTGELFF. The CDR3 DNA follows: TGTGCCAGCTCACAAGAGGGCTGGAACACCGGGGAGCTGTTTTTT.

V and J are TRBV2 and TRBJ1-1; tentatively, D is TRBD1 (5 bases). Trimming stripped 10 bases from V and 3 bases from J, with 18 bases between. Germline V gene sequence: CDR1 SNHLY, CDR2 FYNNEI. The length of the CDR3 is 14 residues. This CDR3 is CATPGQGVDTEAFF. The CDR3 region has the DNA TGTGCCACACCTGGGCAGGGTGTCGACACTGAAGCTTTCTTT.

The rearrangement links TRBV5-1 to TRBJ1-1, with TRBD1 matching over 8 bases. V dropped 3 bases and J dropped 4; count of bases not matched to a gene: 5. The CDR3 runs to 14 residues. From germline, CDR1 is SGHRS and CDR2 YFSETQ. CDR3 amino acids: CASSWTGSGTEAFF. In DNA, the CDR3 is TGCGCCAGCAGCTGGACAGGGTCGGGCACTGAAGCTTTCTTT.

Only one count was recorded for this clone. The V and J genes are TRBV14 and TRBJ1-2; a possible D gene is TRBD1 (5 bases). The CDR3 consists of 14 residues. The V gene lost 7 bases and the J gene lost 5 bases, with 17 bases spanning the gap. The germline V gene has CDR1 SGHDN and CDR2 FVKESK. The CDR3 protein is CASMGDSGLYGYTF. CDR3 bases: TGTGCCAGCATGGGTGACAGCGGGTTGTATGGCTACACCTTC.

CDR3 in DNA: TGTGCCAGCAGCAAAGAAACGGACAGGCCGTACGAGCAGTACTTC. Protein: CASSKETDRPYEQYF. The genes are TRBV21-1 and TRBJ2-7; TRBD1, the table's D call, lacks a check against the DNA. TRBV21-1 is a documented pseudogene. This CDR3 comprises 15 residues.

The chain employs TRBV27 and TRBJ2-5, with 8 bases aligning to TRBD2. V was pared by 6 bases and J by 3 bases, with 9 bases of the junction left unmatched. From germline, CDR1 is MNHEY and CDR2 SMNVEV (reference sequence). This CDR3 region has 15 residues. CDR3 bases: TGTGCCAGCAGCCCCCGGGACGGGAGGGAAGAGACCCAGTACTTC. It specifies CASSPRDGREETQYF.

The chain has TRBV18 and TRBJ2-3, with TRBD2 matching 7 bases. CDR3 length: 14 amino acids. The trim removed 6 bases at V and 3 bases at J, leaving 6 bases unmatched. From germline, CDR1 is KGHSH and CDR2 LQKENI. In nucleotides, the CDR3 is TGTGCCAGCTCCCCTCCGGGGGGAACAGATACGCAGTATTTT. This gives the protein CASSPPGGTDTQYF.

The V gene is TRBV12-3 or TRBV12-4, the J gene TRBJ2-7; D gene uncertain. The CDR3 covers 12 residues. V was shortened by 6 bases and J by 2 bases, with 8 bases between the two germline ends. The CDR3 here is CASSSSPYEQYF. The CDR3 region has the DNA TGTGCCAGCAGCTCTTCTCCCTACGAGCAGTACTTC.

This chain uses TRBV9 with TRBJ2-1, with TRBD2 identical over 9 bases. Trimming at V came to 0 bases and at J to 9 bases, leaving 4 bases not matched to a gene. CDR3 length: 14 residues. Germline V gene sequence: CDR1 SGDLS, CDR2 YYNGEE. As DNA, the CDR3 is TGTGCCAGCAGCGTAGATAGCGGGGGAGGTGAGCAGTTCTTC. This codes for CASSVDSGGGEQFF.

The chain employs TRBV18 and TRBJ1-5, with no clear D. Germline V gives CDR1 KGHSH, CDR2 LQKENI. The CDR3 spans 16 residues. V was clipped by 1 base and J by 3 bases, with 13 bases between them. CDR3 nucleotide sequence: TGTGCCAGCTCACCACAAATTCGGGGAGACAATCAGCCCCAGCATTTT. It translates to CASSPQIRGDNQPQHF.

The genes are TRBV24-1 and TRBJ2-5; D uncertain. Looked up from germline, CDR1 is KGHDR and CDR2 is SFDVKD. Deletions cut 1 base from V and 5 bases from J, with 7 bases between. This CDR3 is 13 amino acids long. The CDR3 protein is CATSDFMRETQYF. In DNA, the CDR3 is TGTGCCACCAGTGATTTCATGCGGGAGACCCAGTACTTC.

The chain couples TRBV9 to TRBJ2-1, with 7 nucleotides matching TRBD2. Germline CDR1 SGDLS, CDR2 YYNGEE. The CDR3 runs 18 residues. V dropped 1 base and J dropped 6; count of bases not matched to a gene: 16. The CDR3, as DNA: TGTGCCAGCAGCGTACGGGATAGCGGGTCCGGGGGGTTCAATGAGCAGTTCTTC. This gives the protein CASSVRDSGSGGFNEQFF. Variable domain in full (rest from reference TRBV9 and TRBJ2-1): DSGVTQTPKHLITATGQRVTLRCSPRSGDLSVYWYQQSLDQGLQFLIQYYNGEERAKGNILERFSAQQFPDLHSELNLSSLELGDSALYFCASSVRDSGSGGFNEQFFGPGTRLTVL.

This chain uses TRBV7-9 with TRBJ1-1; D may be TRBD1 (6 bases). V was trimmed by 0 bases and J by 7 bases, leaving 15 bases between them. Germline V gene data show CDR1 as SEHNR and CDR2 as FQNEAQ (reference sequence). The CDR3 has 15 amino acids. CDR3 in amino acids: CASSLAGGGMDEAFF. In DNA, the CDR3 is TGTGCCAGCAGCTTAGCAGGGGGTGGCATGGATGAAGCTTTCTTT.

This clone appeared once. The V gene is TRBV7-9, the J gene TRBJ2-7, with 13 bases that match TRBD2. CDR3 length equals 15 residues. With V trimmed by 1 base and J by 5 bases, 2 bases remained unmatched. Germline V gene lookup returns CDR1 SEHNR and CDR2 FQNEAQ (reference sequence). This CDR3 is CASSLGLAGGNEQYF. CDR3 DNA sequence: TGTGCCAGCAGCTTAGGACTAGCGGGAGGAAACGAGCAGTACTTC.

The rearrangement joins TRBV29-1 to TRBJ1-1; D is possibly TRBD1 (6 bases). The ends were cut back, 6 bases at V and 1 base at J, with 12 bases in the middle. CDR1 and CDR2 from the germline V gene are SQVTM and ANQGSEA. CDR3 size: 13 residues. The CDR3 DNA reads TGCAGCGTGAAAAGAGGGGGGAACACTGAAGCTTTCTTT. Translating it yields CSVKRGGNTEAFF.

The chain joins TRBV5-4 to TRBJ2-1; tentative D call: TRBD1 (6 bases). The ends were cut back, 2 bases at V and 10 bases at J, with 13 bases in the middle. The germline V gene has CDR1 SGHNT and CDR2 YYREEE (reference sequence). This CDR3 has 13 residues. The CDR3 sequence is CASSFQEGVEQFF. The CDR3 DNA follows: TGTGCCAGCAGCTTTCAAGAGGGGGTAGAGCAGTTCTTC.

This clone was found once. The chain has TRBV28 and TRBJ2-3, with TRBD2 matching over 11 bases. After removal of 4 bases from V and 4 bases from J, the junction contained 7 bases not matched to a gene. The CDR3 consists of 16 residues. The V gene's germline CDR1 is MDHEN and CDR2 SYDVKM. The CDR3 nucleotides are TGTGCCAGCAGTTCGAAGCTAGCGGGAGGAGCAGATACGCAGTATTTT. Translated: CASSSKLAGGADTQYF.

V gene TRBV30 combines with J gene TRBJ2-5; 7 bases are a match to TRBD2. The CDR3 spans 15 residues. Germline V gives CDR1 GTSNPN, CDR2 SVGIG (reference sequence). Germline trimming cut 2 bases from V and 0 bases from J; bases unmatched to any gene: 6. CDR3 loop: CAWSRGGRNQETQYF. DNA of the CDR3: TGTGCCTGGAGTCGGGGCGGGAGAAACCAAGAGACCCAGTACTTC.